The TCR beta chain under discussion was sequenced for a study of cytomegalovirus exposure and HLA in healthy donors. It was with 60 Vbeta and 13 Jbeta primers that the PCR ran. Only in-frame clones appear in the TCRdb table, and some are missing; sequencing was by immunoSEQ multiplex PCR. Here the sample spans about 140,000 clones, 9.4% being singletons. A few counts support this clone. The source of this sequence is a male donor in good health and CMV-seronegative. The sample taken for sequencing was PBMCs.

Here the CDR3 DNA reads TGCAGCGTTGAGAGACAGAGGTCCCACGAGCAGTACTTC. Its translation: CSVERQRSHEQYF. This chain connects TRBV29-1 to TRBJ2-7, with D possibly TRBD1 on 5 matching bases. The CDR3 covers 13 residues. CDR1 is SQVTM and CDR2 is ANQGSEA in the germline V gene. Trimming took 3 bases from V and 5 from J, leaving 14 bases between them.